The 2 T cell receptor beta chains in this list originate from one sample, sequenced in a study. TCRdb fed the 5' RACE reads into MiXCR, producing one record per CDR3 protein. The table includes 50,000 to 75,000 distinct CDR3 sequences, about 20% detected once. The sequenced material came from memory CD4+ T cells sorted from a lymph node. Subset noted: memory CD4+ T cells, CD4+CD45RO+CD25-. These receptors originate from a female donor with breast cancer.

The chain is built from TRBV6-2 or TRBV6-3 and TRBJ2-7; D ambiguous. The CDR3 runs 12 residues. Germline CDR1 MNHEY, CDR2 SVGEGT. Trimming pared 8 bases from V and 1 base from J, leaving 9 bases between. The CDR3 nucleotides are TGTGCCAGCGGGAAATTATCCTACGAGCAGTACTTC. Its protein product is CASGKLSYEQYF.

CDR3 protein: CASSLVEGYEQYF. CDR3 sequence (DNA): TGTGCCAGCAGCTTAGTGGAGGGGTACGAGCAGTACTTC. The chain links TRBV7-2 to TRBJ2-7, with D perhaps TRBD2 (6 bases). The CDR3 is made up of 13 amino acids. CDR1 is SGHTA, CDR2 FQGNSA, per germline. V dropped 1 base and J dropped 4 bases, with 8 bases sitting between them.